The rows below give T cell receptor beta chains drawn from one sample of a study of patients and donors after allogeneic stem cell transplantation. One entry per CDR3 protein, called by TCRdb with MiXCR from the RT-PCR reads. This sample has 110,000 or so distinct CDR3 sequences; 35% occur once, and the top ten carry around 30%. Specimen: blood, either unsorted or a sorted T cell fraction (not recorded which). The origin of the receptors is a human donor who was either an allogeneic HSCT recipient or a stem cell or donor lymphocyte infusion donor (not recorded which). It is not recorded whose cells these are; they may come from a transplant donor. Each CDR3 is given without its conserved first and last residue. A clone size is listed for some rows: how often the clone was seen (once, few, many), or a class if it is expanded.

V	J	size	CDR3
TRBV4-3	TRBJ1-1	NA	ASSPSVGGVAF
TRBV6-1	TRBJ2-3	few	ASRVGGRLTDTQY
TRBV5-6	TRBJ2-4	NA	ASSPWTGALAKNIQY
TRBV4-2	TRBJ2-1	few	ASSGRAIENEQF
TRBV29-1	TRBJ2-1	few	SVGGRNYNEQF
TRBV12-3/TRBV12-4	TRBJ1-1	NA	ASKWQENTEAF
TRBV5-1	TRBJ2-7	few	ASSRTSDTYEQY
TRBV30	TRBJ1-5	NA	AWRTGGIGSQPQH
TRBV29-1	TRBJ2-7	few	SVREGPPGEQY
TRBV4-3	TRBJ2-7	NA	ASSQDYRASGDYEQY
TRBV7-3	TRBJ2-1	NA	ASSGGPRGSMGSSYNEQF
TRBV29-1	TRBJ1-1	many	SVGQIRNTEAF
TRBV20-1	TRBJ2-7	NA	SARDLGRNAGISYEQY
TRBV15	TRBJ1-4	NA	ATSRDFNEKLF
TRBV20-1	TRBJ1-6	NA	SATVGPTGPLH
TRBV4-3	TRBJ2-7	NA	ASSQDQAYEQY
TRBV9	TRBJ2-3	few	ASSVAPYGGDTQY
TRBV7-2	TRBJ1-5	NA	ASSSRTGFQPRH
TRBV4-3	TRBJ1-2	few	ASSHSDSYGYT
TRBV7-2	TRBJ1-5	NA	ASSLDNSNQPQH
TRBV3-1	TRBJ1-4	NA	ASSQGWMTGGNEKLF
TRBV29-1	TRBJ2-1	few	SGFLTPAGEQF
TRBV7-2	TRBJ2-3	NA	ASSRTPHTDTQY
TRBV20-1	TRBJ1-1	NA	SARGPHGAATEAF
TRBV16	TRBJ2-7	NA	ASSRDYTSEQY
TRBV12-3/TRBV12-4	TRBJ2-1	few	ASSRILARRPNEQF
TRBV28	TRBJ1-2	NA	ASSFGQGYGYT
TRBV5-1	TRBJ1-6	many	ASSPDGGSPLH
TRBV20-1	TRBJ1-3	NA	SARPGSGNTIY
TRBV12-3/TRBV12-4	TRBJ1-2	NA	ASSLKAYGYT
TRBV4-2	TRBJ1-3	few	ASSQGVVAYSSGNTIY
TRBV4-3	TRBJ1-5	NA	ASSQELGQPQH
TRBV5-6	TRBJ1-2	few	ASSSMRRGLRVYT
TRBV7-2	TRBJ1-2	NA	ASSLAGTGYDGYT
TRBV5-1	TRBJ1-1	few	ASSRDRAATEAF
TRBV12-3/TRBV12-4	TRBJ2-1	NA	ASSSDNYNEQF
TRBV10-3	TRBJ2-2	NA	ASPGQGHTGELF
TRBV6-2/TRBV6-3	TRBJ2-5	few	ASSLALAGGQETQY
TRBV18	TRBJ1-1	NA	ATATGGRTEAF
TRBV20-1	TRBJ1-5	NA	SATLHRNQPQH
TRBV13	TRBJ2-1	NA	ASSLGPGTSINEQF
TRBV30	TRBJ2-1	once	AWIRTGLLNEQF
TRBV7-2	TRBJ2-3	few	ASSSARGTYPSNTQY
TRBV5-8	TRBJ1-5	few	ASSRGQGVGPQH
TRBV7-2	TRBJ2-1	once	ASSSGPYVYDEQF
TRBV3-1	TRBJ2-3	NA	ASSQDRVADTQY
TRBV12-3/TRBV12-4	TRBJ1-5	NA	ASSPGGTHQPQH
TRBV4-3	TRBJ2-7	NA	ASSQELVATLNYGEQY
TRBV7-8	TRBJ2-4	NA	ASSPIGSGDIQY
TRBV7-6	TRBJ2-7	NA	ASSLVVDSLRSYEQY
TRBV20-1	TRBJ1-1	NA	SARGENTEAF
TRBV28	TRBJ2-7	NA	ASSSRLVRDGEQY
TRBV4-1	TRBJ1-1	NA	ASSQVGRGAEAF
TRBV12-3/TRBV12-4	TRBJ2-3	NA	ASSQPHVGSTDTQY
TRBV2	TRBJ2-5	NA	ASSEAFRQETQY
TRBV5-1	TRBJ2-1	NA	ASSLLGLAGRPPYNEQF
TRBV12-3/TRBV12-4	TRBJ1-6	few	ASRTGYGGNSPLH